These 13 T cell receptor beta chains share one sample of origin, sequenced in a study of cytomegalovirus exposure and HLA in healthy donors. Amplification used 60 Vbeta primers and 13 Jbeta primers. Sequencing used immunoSEQ multiplex PCR; TCRdb keeps in-frame clones, though not all of them. The table has fewer than 110,000 clones, roughly 79% seen once. Sequencing was performed on PBMCs. These receptors were collected from a woman aged 40 to 55 in good health and CMV-seronegative.

This clone has only one observation. V gene TRBV29-1 combines with J gene TRBJ2-3; tentative D call: TRBD1 (6 bases). V was shortened by 6 bases and J by 1 base, with 17 bases between the two germline ends. Germline V gene lookup returns CDR1 SQVTM and CDR2 ANQGSEA. CDR3 size: 15 residues. CDR3 loop: CSVYRAGVGTDTQYF. DNA for the CDR3: TGCAGCGTCTACAGGGCAGGGGTTGGCACAGATACGCAGTATTTT.

J is TRBJ2-5 and V is TRBV30; 9 bases fit TRBD2. This CDR3 spans 16 amino acids. Losses at the gene ends were 4 bases for V and 4 bases for J; bases not matched to a gene: 13. From germline, CDR1 is GTSNPN and CDR2 SVGIG (reference sequence). The CDR3: CAWNLGLAGRGETQYF. DNA of the CDR3: TGTGCCTGGAATTTGGGGCTAGCGGGGCGAGGAGAGACCCAGTACTTC.

This clone was seen a handful of times. The rearrangement joins TRBV6-1 to TRBJ2-3; a possible D gene is TRBD2 (6 bases). The V and J ends lost 2 bases and 7 bases respectively, with 13 bases between them. CDR3 length: 14 amino acids. Germline values: CDR1 MNHNS, CDR2 SASEGT. CDR3 sequence: CASSESGGGNTQYF. Here the CDR3 DNA reads TGTGCCAGCAGTGAATCTGGTGGAGGGAATACGCAGTATTTT.

CDR3 protein: CASSTTGVGQPQHF. CDR3 nucleotides: TGTGCCAGTAGTACAACAGGGGTGGGTCAGCCCCAGCATTTT. The rearrangement uses TRBV19 and TRBJ1-5, with 7 bases matching TRBD1. The CDR3 loop spans 14 amino acids. V shed 4 bases and J 6 bases; nucleotides not matched to a gene: 6. In germline, CDR1 is LNHDA, CDR2 SQIVND (reference sequence).

The V call is TRBV5-1, the J call TRBJ2-1; TRBD2 matches at 14 bases. Germline assignment: CDR1 SGHRS and CDR2 YFSETQ. This CDR3 contains 18 residues. Trimming at V came to 4 bases and at J to 2 bases, leaving 8 bases not matched to a gene. CDR3 loop: CASSHRLAGGGPYNEQFF. CDR3 sequence (DNA): TGCGCCAGCAGCCACAGACTAGCGGGGGGGGGTCCCTACAATGAGCAGTTCTTC. Variable domain in full (rest from reference TRBV5-1 and TRBJ2-1): KAGVTQTPRYLIKTRGQQVTLSCSPISGHRSVSWYQQTPGQGLQFLFEYFSETQRNKGNFPGRFSGRQFSNSRSEMNVSTLELGDSALYLCASSHRLAGGGPYNEQFFGPGTRLTVL.

This chain joins TRBV4-2 and TRBJ1-1, with D possibly TRBD1 on 6 matching bases. From germline, CDR1 is LGHNA and CDR2 YNFKEQ. V lost 4 bases to trimming and J lost 6 bases, with 18 bases between them. The CDR3 has 15 residues. The CDR3 protein is CASSRRDGGPPEAFF. In DNA, the CDR3 is TGTGCCAGCAGCCGAAGAGACGGGGGGCCTCCTGAAGCTTTCTTT.

The rearrangement links TRBV28 to TRBJ1-4; TRBD1 matches 8 bases. CDR3 length: 14 amino acids. With 6 bases clipped from V and 7 bases from J, the junction kept 7 bases outside the gene matches. The germline V gene has CDR1 MDHEN and CDR2 SYDVKM. The CDR3 coding sequence is TGTGCCAGCAGGCTCCACAGGGGGAGTGAAAAACTGTTTTTT. Translation: CASRLHRGSEKLFF.

The V call is TRBV6-5, the J call TRBJ1-5, with 7 nucleotides matching TRBD1. The CDR3 is 13 amino acids. The germline CDR1 and CDR2 sequences are MNHEY and SVGAGI. The ends lost 7 bases at V and 3 bases at J; junction bases unmatched: 3. The CDR3 loop is CASTRGLNQPQHF. Here the CDR3 DNA reads TGTGCCAGCACAAGGGGGCTCAATCAGCCCCAGCATTTT.

The J gene is TRBJ2-4, the V gene TRBV6-5, with 11 nucleotides matching TRBD1. The junction had 8 bases not matched to a gene; V was cut back by 8 bases and J by 11 bases. This CDR3 spans 13 amino acids. From germline, CDR1 is MNHEY and CDR2 SVGAGI. DNA for the CDR3: TGTGCCAGCGGACCGGACAGGGGGCTTGTTCAGTACTTC. It yields the protein CASGPDRGLVQYF.

V and J are TRBV9 and TRBJ2-7; TRBD1 aligns across 11 bases. The germline gives CDR1 SGDLS, CDR2 YYNGEE. The CDR3 covers 19 residues. V lost 3 bases and J lost 0; bases outside the gene matches: 14. The CDR3 sequence: CASSGTRGQGVPSSYEQYF. DNA of the CDR3: TGTGCCAGCAGCGGAACACGGGGACAGGGGGTGCCTAGCTCCTACGAGCAGTACTTC.

The genes are TRBV13 and TRBJ2-5, with 8 bases aligning to TRBD1. This CDR3 region has 15 residues. CDR1 and CDR2 (germline): PRHDT, FYEKMQ (reference sequence). V was pared by 5 bases and J by 0 bases, with 5 bases of the junction left unmatched. CDR3: CASSGQGGYQETQYF. The CDR3 DNA follows: TGTGCCAGCAGCGGACAGGGCGGATACCAAGAGACCCAGTACTTC.

The chain links TRBV27 to TRBJ1-4; 9 bases are shared with TRBD1. J lost 4 bases, V lost 7 bases, and 4 bases had no gene match. CDR3 length: 14 residues. CDR1 is MNHEY, CDR2 SMNVEV, per germline (reference sequence). Here the CDR3 DNA reads TGTGCCAGCATGAACAGGGGGCTTAATGAAAAACTGTTTTTT. It specifies CASMNRGLNEKLFF.

The V gene is TRBV5-6, the J gene TRBJ1-2; no definite D call. V was trimmed by 2 bases and J by 4 bases, leaving 3 bases between them. This CDR3 has 11 amino acids. Germline V lookup: CDR1 SGHDT, CDR2 YYEEEE. CDR3 residues: CASSFSYGYTF. CDR3 coding DNA: TGTGCCAGCAGCTTTAGCTATGGCTACACCTTC.